This entry lists 11 T cell receptor beta chains sequenced from one sample in a study of CD8 T cells in Susac syndrome. After extraction with the RNeasy kit, roughly 0.45 to 1 ug of the RNA was reverse transcribed using random hexamers. TCRdb re-called the immunoSEQ multiplex PCR reads with MiXCR, one entry per CDR3 protein. The repertoire consists of approximately 120,000 distinct CDR3 sequences, with about 95% occurring once and the leading ten covering around 0.1%. The sequencing input was CD4+ T cells from PBMCs. These receptors were obtained from a human donor in good health.

V and J are TRBV29-1 and TRBJ2-3, with TRBD2 identical over 7 bases. Per germline, CDR1 SQVTM and CDR2 ANQGSEA. The CDR3 covers 20 residues. The V segment lost 4 bases and the J segment 2 bases; nucleotides outside the gene matches: 24. In DNA form, the CDR3 reads TGCAGCGTTGTGGGGGGGGTCTGGCGGGAACTTCATAAAGCCACAGATACGCAGTATTTT. Residues: CSVVGGVWRELHKATDTQYF.

This clonotype was seen only once. CDR3 region: CSVESSYEQYF. In DNA form, the CDR3 reads TGCAGCGTTGAATCCAGCTACGAGCAGTACTTC. This chain joins TRBV29-1 and TRBJ2-7; unclear D gene. Trimming removed 2 bases at V and 3 bases at J, with 5 bases between. This CDR3 has 11 amino acids. Per the germline V gene, CDR1 is SQVTM and CDR2 is ANQGSEA.

The gene calls are TRBV29-1 and TRBJ1-2; D might be TRBD1 (6 bases). This CDR3 has 16 residues. Germline CDR1 and CDR2: SQVTM and ANQGSEA. Trimming removed 6 bases at V and 4 bases at J, with 24 bases between. CDR3: CSVALGKGGSSYGYTF. CDR3 nucleotides: TGCAGCGTCGCCTTGGGAAAAGGGGGAAGTAGCTATGGCTACACCTTC.

The genes are TRBV15 and TRBJ2-5; TRBD2 might be the D (6 bases). The V end was cut by 1 base, the J end by 4 bases, with 10 bases between. From germline, CDR1 is LNHNV and CDR2 YYDKDF (reference sequence). The CDR3 totals 14 residues. CDR3 sequence reads: CATSRGWGGETQYF. The DNA of the CDR3 is TGTGCCACCAGCAGAGGTTGGGGAGGAGAGACCCAGTACTTC.

Here the CDR3 reads CASSEGGKSSYNSPLHF. The CDR3 coding sequence is TGTGCCAGCAGTGAAGGGGGCAAAAGCTCCTATAATTCACCCCTCCACTTT. This sequence joins TRBV2 and TRBJ1-6, with a tentative D call TRBD1 (5 bases). The CDR3 loop spans 17 amino acids. Germline assignment: CDR1 SNHLY and CDR2 FYNNEI. V lost 1 base and J 0 bases, leaving 10 bases between the germline ends.

In its sample, this clonotype was seen once. The chain recombines TRBV7-9 with TRBJ2-7; no clear D. The germline CDR1 and CDR2 sequences are SEHNR and FQNEAQ (reference sequence). CDR3 length: 19 amino acids. Trimming removed 1 base at V and 0 bases at J, with 22 bases between. CDR3 sequence: CASSLVLRENNPLSYEQYF. The CDR3, as DNA: TGTGCCAGCAGCTTAGTTTTGCGTGAGAACAATCCCCTCTCCTACGAGCAGTACTTC.

The chain uses TRBV19 and TRBJ2-3, with D unclear. CDR3 length: 16 amino acids. Trimming shortened V by 2 bases and J by 0 bases, and 12 bases separated the two germline ends. Per germline, CDR1 LNHDA and CDR2 SQIVND (reference sequence). DNA of the CDR3: TGTGCCAGTAGTATATCCCCGGCAGGCAGCACAGATACGCAGTATTTT. Translation gives CASSISPAGSTDTQYF.

The chain links TRBV7-3 to TRBJ2-1, with no clear D. Per the germline V gene, CDR1 is SGHTA and CDR2 is FQGTGA. V lost 0 bases, J lost 9 bases, and 9 bases lay in between. This CDR3 has 13 residues. CDR3 DNA: TGTGCCAGCAGCTTAACCCCCGTAAGTGAGCAGTTCTTC. It is translated as CASSLTPVSEQFF.

The V and J genes are TRBV30 and TRBJ2-3; the D is unclear. This CDR3 comprises 12 residues. Germline V lookup: CDR1 GTSNPN, CDR2 SVGIG (reference sequence). V shed 3 bases and J shed 2 bases, with 6 bases lying between them. The CDR3 DNA follows: TGTGCCTGGAGCTTAAACACAGATACGCAGTATTTT. Its translation: CAWSLNTDTQYF.

J is TRBJ1-2 and V is TRBV13, with 7 nucleotides matching TRBD1. J lost 6 bases, V lost 5 bases, and 6 bases had no gene match. The germline V gene encodes CDR1 PRHDT and CDR2 FYEKMQ (reference sequence). CDR3 length equals 13 residues. The CDR3 is CASSPPGQHGYTF. The CDR3 region has the DNA TGTGCCAGCAGCCCTCCGGGACAGCATGGCTACACCTTC.

The chain couples TRBV20-1 to TRBJ2-3, with D unresolved. Looked up from germline, CDR1 is DFQATT and CDR2 is SNEGSKA (reference sequence). This CDR3 spans 15 amino acids. V lost 6 bases and J lost 0, with 16 bases in between. CDR3 region: CSAHGQVRSTDTQYF. CDR3 nucleotides: TGCAGTGCCCATGGCCAGGTCCGTAGCACAGATACGCAGTATTTT.